This TCR beta chain was observed in a study of T-cell reconstitution after alpha-beta-depleted transplantation in children. Study results and limitations: TCRbeta diversity was high at day 60 in some patients (a result of surviving recipient T cells and thymic progenitors). T-cell counts and diversity at one year following transplant were attributed mainly to newly produced T cells. In patients about two months after transplant, alpha-beta T cells reportedly arose from several hundred expanded graft clones.

Unique molecular identifiers tagged the TCRbeta library. TCRdb redid the calling of the PCR reads with MiXCR, one entry per CDR3 protein. There are roughly 490,000 distinct CDR3 sequences in the sample; more than 9.5% occur only once, and 13% to 15% lies in the top ten. This clonotype occurred a few times. What it recognizes is unknown. The TCR comes from a female patient between 2 and 15 years old who had a stem cell transplant for aplastic anemia, so the T cells may come from the graft donor. Sequenced material: PBMCs, mostly from graft donor cells, taken 180 days after TCRalphabeta/CD19-depleted stem cell transplant.

The CDR3 DNA sequence: TGCAGTGCTACGGGACTACGCTACAATGAGCAGTTCTTC. Residues: CSATGLRYNEQFF. The chain links TRBV20-1 to TRBJ2-1; 7 nucleotides line up with TRBD2. Trimming removed 4 bases from V and 3 bases from J; junction bases left unmatched: 3. The CDR3 loop spans 13 amino acids. The germline CDR1 and CDR2 sequences are DFQATT and SNEGSKA (reference sequence).